Below, 16 T cell receptor beta chains from the same sample are listed, as sequenced in a study of response to subunit inactivated influenza vaccine (dated by TCRdb to 2016 to 2019). Receptor libraries were prepared by RT-PCR. Data came from an Illumina HiSeq 2500. The public reads were run again by TCRdb, first through fastp at Q25 and then through MiXCR, and only productive beta chains were kept. Entries are consolidated by CDR3 protein sequence, retaining the most common genes and DNA. This sample is represented by fewer than 800,000 distinct CDR3 sequences; around 16% of them were singletons. Of the sample, about 9.9% is held by the ten largest clones. The source material was PBMCs from blood, sampled approximately 12 days after vaccination. These receptors originate from a man aged 45-60 years who received an inactivated influenza vaccine. Donor details come from another sample of the same person, matched by shared clones.

V and J are TRBV6-2 or TRBV6-3 and TRBJ2-2, with D possibly matching TRBD1 (6 bases). Trimming stripped 4 bases from V and 4 bases from J, with 10 bases between. The CDR3 has 14 amino acids. Germline-derived CDR1 and CDR2 are MNHEY and SVGEGT. The CDR3 sequence is CASSWDTTTGELFF. The CDR3 DNA sequence: TGTGCCAGCAGTTGGGACACCACCACCGGGGAGCTGTTTTTT.

The rearrangement uses TRBV29-1 and TRBJ2-3, with 9 positions matching TRBD2. Germline V gene data show CDR1 as SQVTM and CDR2 as ANQGSEA. The CDR3 has 16 amino acids. The V segment lost 1 base and the J segment 0 bases; nucleotides outside the gene matches: 5. CDR3 in amino acids: CSVEVTSGTSTDTQYF. CDR3 in DNA: TGCAGCGTTGAAGTGACTAGCGGAACTAGCACAGATACGCAGTATTTT.

V gene TRBV29-1 combines with J gene TRBJ2-1; maybe TRBD2 (6 bases). The CDR3 contains 14 residues. The germline V gene encodes CDR1 SQVTM and CDR2 ANQGSEA. V was pared by 4 bases and J by 0 bases, with 10 bases between. The CDR3 region has the DNA TGCAGCGTTGTGAGGCGGGGCTCCTACAATGAGCAGTTCTTC. Encoded protein: CSVVRRGSYNEQFF.

This clonotype was counted only a few times. V usage is TRBV20-1 and J usage is TRBJ2-5; unclear D gene. Germline V gene data show CDR1 as DFQATT and CDR2 as SNEGSKA (reference sequence). V lost 0 bases and J 3 bases, leaving 8 bases between the germline ends. CDR3 size: 13 residues. Written as DNA, the CDR3 is TGCAGTGCTAGAGATGGGGTAGAAGAGACCCAGTACTTC. Translating gives CSARDGVEETQYF.

Ten or more counts support this clonotype. V usage is TRBV12-3 or TRBV12-4 and J usage is TRBJ2-2, with 11 bases matching TRBD2. V shed 2 bases, J shed 7 bases, and the junction held 9 bases outside the gene matches. The CDR3 runs to 17 residues. CDR3 coding DNA: TGTGCCAGCAGTTTATCAACTAGCGGGAGTACGGGCGGGGAGCTGTTTTTT. Amino acid sequence: CASSLSTSGSTGGELFF.

This clonotype was detected only a few times. The rearrangement uses TRBV10-3 and TRBJ2-4; a weak D match, TRBD2 (7 bases). Germline CDR1 is ENHRY and CDR2 is SYGVKD. CDR3 length: 15 amino acids. Between the trimmed V and J ends, which lost 10 bases and 5 bases, there was a span of 21 bases. CDR3 region: CASGLGGGRENIQYF. For the CDR3, the DNA is TGTGCCAGCGGACTGGGGGGGGGCCGGGAAAACATTCAGTACTTC.

This clonotype was picked up a small number of times. The chain recombines TRBV20-1 with TRBJ2-2, with D perhaps matching TRBD1 (5 bases). This CDR3 has 14 amino acids. V shed 3 bases and J shed 6 bases, with 14 bases lying between them. Germline V CDR1 and CDR2: DFQATT, SNEGSKA (reference sequence). The CDR3 DNA follows: TGCAGTGCTAGTGACCCTCAGGGTTCCGGGGAGCTGTTTTTT. Translation: CSASDPQGSGELFF.

This clonotype was found a few times. CDR3 nucleotides: TGCGCCAGCAGCCTGGGACCTTCCGAGAACTACGAGCAGTACTTC. This sequence encodes CASSLGPSENYEQYF. The V gene is TRBV5-1, the J gene TRBJ2-7, with D tentatively TRBD1 or TRBD2 (5 bases each). The germline V gene has CDR1 SGHRS and CDR2 YFSETQ. V gave up 4 bases and J gave up 3 bases, with 17 bases separating them. This CDR3 is 15 amino acids long.

This clonotype was seen only a few times. V is TRBV28 and J is TRBJ2-7; possible D gene TRBD2, 5 bases. CDR3 size: 15 residues. The V end was cut by 1 base, the J end by 5 bases, with 15 bases between. Germline assignment: CDR1 MDHEN and CDR2 SYDVKM. CDR3 protein: CASSLLGMRGHEQYF. The CDR3 DNA reads as TGTGCCAGCAGTTTATTGGGGATGCGCGGGCACGAGCAGTACTTC.

This clonotype came up a few times. The J gene is TRBJ2-3, the V gene TRBV7-9, with 8 bases aligning to TRBD1. V shed 5 bases and J 3 bases; nucleotides not matched to a gene: 10. The CDR3 sequence is 16 residues long. Germline assignment: CDR1 SEHNR and CDR2 FQNEAQ (reference sequence). The CDR3 is CASSPRTGRRTDTQYF. Written as DNA, the CDR3 is TGTGCCAGCAGCCCAAGGACAGGGAGAAGGACAGATACGCAGTATTTT.

The CDR3 nucleotides read TGTGCCAGCAGCCGAATTACTAGTGGTACGCAGTATTTT. Its protein is CASSRITSGTQYF. This chain connects TRBV6-2 or TRBV6-3 to TRBJ2-3; possible D gene TRBD2, 5 bases. Germline V CDR1 and CDR2: MNHEY, SVGEGT. V lost 6 bases, J lost 8 bases, and 15 bases lay in between. This CDR3 contains 13 residues.

A single count supports this clonotype. The V call is TRBV3-1, the J call TRBJ1-2; tentative D call: TRBD1 (5 bases). Germline CDR1 is LGHDT and CDR2 is YNNKEL (reference sequence). The CDR3 length is 13 residues. V was cut by 0 bases and J by 9 bases, with 11 bases left in between. For the CDR3, the DNA is TGTGCCAGCAGCCAAGATAGATCAGGGTGCTACACCTTC. It yields the protein CASSQDRSGCYTF.

This clonotype was observed a few times. The chain employs TRBV12-3 or TRBV12-4 and TRBJ1-4; maybe TRBD1 (6 bases). The CDR3 sequence is 14 residues long. V was clipped by 6 bases and J by 8 bases, with 16 bases between them. Here the CDR3 reads CASRDPGDREKLFF. DNA for the CDR3: TGTGCCAGCAGGGACCCAGGGGATCGGGAAAAACTGTTTTTT.

The chain is built from TRBV6-1 and TRBJ1-1, with TRBD1 identical over 9 bases. The CDR3 sequence is 15 residues long. V gave up 7 bases and J gave up 0 bases; unmatched junction bases: 6. The germline V gene has CDR1 MNHNS and CDR2 SASEGT. The CDR3 protein is CASMGQGFLNTEAFF. The CDR3 nucleotides read TGTGCCAGCATGGGACAGGGCTTTTTGAACACTGAAGCTTTCTTT.

This clonotype was seen only a few times. The chain joins TRBV20-1 to TRBJ2-3, with D unresolved. The length of the CDR3 is 16 residues. CDR1 is DFQATT, CDR2 SNEGSKA, per germline (reference sequence). V dropped 1 base and J dropped 0 bases, with 14 bases sitting between them. The chain's CDR3 is CSARVSRLVSTDTQYF. CDR3 DNA: TGCAGTGCTAGAGTTTCTCGTCTGGTCAGCACAGATACGCAGTATTTT.

The chain uses TRBV7-8 and TRBJ2-5; D unresolved. The length of the CDR3 is 12 residues. Germline V gives CDR1 SGHVS, CDR2 FQNEAQ. Trimming took 3 bases from V and 6 from J, leaving 8 bases between them. CDR3 residues: CASSFERQTQYF. The CDR3 DNA follows: TGTGCCAGCAGCTTCGAGCGTCAGACCCAGTACTTC. Based on the CDR3 plus reference TRBV7-8 and TRBJ2-5, the full variable domain is GAGVSQSPRYKVAKRGQDVALRCDPISGHVSLFWYQQALGQGPEFLTYFQNEAQLDKSGLPSDRFFAERPEGSVSTLKIQRTQQEDSAVYLCASSFERQTQYFGPGTRLLVL.